Given below is one TCR beta chain in context. No antigen is known for it. TCRdb ran MiXCR on the 5' RACE reads and lists one entry per CDR3 protein. The profile shows 200,000 or so distinct CDR3 sequences, 15% to 20% of them singletons. The data stem from a study of T-cell memory formation after mild COVID-19. Study background: Largely donor-specific TCR clusters were found. Study-wide points: Clones from the second wave (peaking day 37) had unconfirmed SARS-CoV-2 specificity.

Deletions cut 4 bases from V and 6 bases from J, with 10 bases between. Germline CDR1 SGHTA, CDR2 FQGNSA. This CDR3 has 13 residues. The sample comprised PBMCs or a T cell subset sorted from them (not recorded which). The TCR sequence derives from an adult woman who had mild COVID-19 (a few samples of this study predate the infection). Cell type and time point are not known. V usage is TRBV7-2 and J usage is TRBJ1-3; D remains unclear. The CDR3 is CASSSLLVNTIYF. DNA of the CDR3: TGTGCCAGCAGCTCCCTCCTAGTAAACACCATATATTTT. The entire variable domain, with the rest obtained from reference TRBV7-2 and TRBJ1-3, is as follows: GAGVSQSPSNKVTEKGKDVELRCDPISGHTALYWYRQSLGQGLEFLIYFQGNSAPDKSGLPSDRFSAERTGGSVSTLTIQRTQQEDSAVYLCASSSLLVNTIYFGEGSWLTVV.